The sequence of this TCR beta chain was determined in a study of T cell repertoires in cytomegalovirus infection. The wider study: Epitope selection comprised recently identified HLA-C-restricted CMV epitopes and well-studied HLA-B-restricted CMV epitopes.

Germline CDR1 reads MNHEY; CDR2 reads SVGEGT. The V end lost 5 bases, the J end lost 1 base, and 17 bases lay between the germline ends. The CDR3 has 16 amino acids. About this clonotype: The antigen remains unidentified.

TCRdb analysed the reads with MiXCR anew, one entry per CDR3 protein. Found here are 700,000 to 950,000 distinct CDR3 sequences, around a third of them singletons; the top ten hold around an eighth. Study results and limitations: Carriers of CMV and the relevant HLA type were discriminated by public TCR beta frequency.

The chain combines TRBV6-2 or TRBV6-3 with TRBJ1-1; maybe TRBD1 (5 bases). The sequence was collected from a human donor in good health (CMV status not recorded). Some clones in this sample may be carry-over from other donors' samples. This sample comprised cultured CD8+ T cells from PBMCs, obtained from culture after CMV antigen stimulation. The CDR3 here is CASSEDNPVPNTEAFF. The CDR3 bases are TGTGCCAGCAGTGAGGACAACCCTGTACCGAACACTGAAGCTTTCTTT.